The subject of this entry is one T cell receptor (beta chain). The antigen is not known. Using immunoSEQ multiplex PCR, the repertoire was profiled, and TCRdb retains in-frame clones only, with some absent. The data contain around 4,100 clones, around 84% of them seen just once; the ten biggest clones take up roughly 3.2%. These data are taken from a study of immune evolution from preneoplasia to lung adenocarcinoma. V was shortened by 6 bases and J by 4 bases, with 15 bases between the two germline ends. The CDR3 runs 14 residues. Germline V gene data show CDR1 as MNHNS and CDR2 as SASEGT. H&E slides confirmed each diagnosis, reviewed by two pathologists independently. Study results and limitations: Normal lung had the highest top T cell clone frequencies.

The source of this sequence is a person aged 65-85 years with lung adenocarcinoma. Sequencing was performed on FFPE minimally invasive lung adenocarcinoma tissue. The chain links TRBV6-1 to TRBJ1-1; D unclear. CDR3 nucleotides: TGTGCCAGCAGAGAATACCACAGAGCCACTGAAGCTTTCTTT. It specifies CASREYHRATEAFF.